One sample yielded the 9 T cell receptor beta chains listed below, sequenced in a study of blood T cell repertoires in COVID-19. Using immunoSEQ multiplex PCR, the repertoire was profiled, and TCRdb retains in-frame clones only, with some absent. The sample shows 200,000 to 250,000 clones, around 80% of them seen only once. Sequenced input: PBMCs or T cells enriched from blood (not recorded which). The receptors stem from a man in his 60s who had recovered from COVID-19.

V usage is TRBV9 and J usage is TRBJ2-3; D possibly corresponds to TRBD2 (6 bases). This CDR3 is built from 15 residues. Germline V gene lookup returns CDR1 SGDLS and CDR2 YYNGEE. Trimming took 0 bases from V and 4 from J, leaving 12 bases between them. CDR3: CASSVVGRSADTQYF. CDR3 DNA sequence: TGTGCCAGCAGCGTAGTGGGGAGGTCGGCAGATACGCAGTATTTT.

The gene calls are TRBV5-6 and TRBJ1-1, with 7 bases that match TRBD1. With 0 bases clipped from V and 2 bases from J, the junction kept 4 bases outside the gene matches. This CDR3 is 15 amino acids long. Germline-derived CDR1 and CDR2 are SGHDT and YYEEEE. The CDR3 sequence: CASSLEGAGNTEAFF. The CDR3 DNA reads TGTGCCAGCAGCTTGGAGGGGGCGGGAAACACTGAAGCTTTCTTT. Filled out from reference TRBV5-6 and TRBJ1-1, the complete variable domain reads DAGVTQSPTHLIKTRGQQVTLRCSPKSGHDTVSWYQQALGQGPQFIFQYYEEEERQRGNFPDRFSGHQFPNYSSELNVNALLLGDSALYLCASSLEGAGNTEAFFGQGTRLTVV.

The V call is TRBV11-3, the J call TRBJ2-7; 13 bases are a match to TRBD2. Germline V gives CDR1 SGHNT, CDR2 YENEEA. The CDR3 covers 14 residues. Losses at the gene ends were 4 bases for V and 6 bases for J; bases not matched to a gene: 3. CDR3 sequence reads: CASSSGLAGREQYF. CDR3 DNA: TGTGCCAGCAGCTCGGGACTAGCGGGACGCGAGCAGTACTTC.

This clone was observed once. This chain uses TRBV4-3 with TRBJ1-4; TRBD1 matches at 8 bases. Germline lookup yields CDR1 LGHNA and CDR2 YSLEER. V trimming: 0 bases; J trimming: 7 bases; junction bases outside the gene matches: 7. The CDR3 sequence is 16 residues long. The CDR3 protein is CASSQDLAGGGEKLFF. DNA of the CDR3: TGCGCCAGCAGCCAAGATTTGGCAGGGGGCGGTGAAAAACTGTTTTTT.

The V call is TRBV5-6, the J call TRBJ2-1; weak D call: TRBD2 (5 bases). The germline V and J ends were trimmed by 3 bases and 2 bases, with 9 bases remaining between them. Germline assignment: CDR1 SGHDT and CDR2 YYEEEE. The CDR3 is 14 residues long. The CDR3 is CASSYGKTYNEQFF. DNA of the CDR3: TGTGCCAGCAGCTACGGGAAAACCTACAATGAGCAGTTCTTC.

The chain is built from TRBV9 and TRBJ1-5, with 7 bases aligning to TRBD1. The CDR3 runs 14 residues. Germline CDR1 and CDR2: SGDLS and YYNGEE. With V trimmed by 4 bases and J by 5 bases, 6 bases remained unmatched. As DNA, the CDR3 is TGTGCCAGCAGCCCAGGACAGGAGCATCAGCCCCAGCATTTT. Its protein product is CASSPGQEHQPQHF.

This chain links TRBV27 with TRBJ1-1; no definite D call. V dropped 5 bases and J dropped 9 bases, with 16 bases sitting between them. Per the germline V gene, CDR1 is MNHEY and CDR2 is SMNVEV (reference sequence). This CDR3 contains 13 residues. CDR3 loop: CASSPRTLEKAFF. The CDR3 nucleotides read TGTGCCAGCAGTCCCCGGACTCTGGAGAAAGCTTTCTTT.

This chain connects TRBV7-8 to TRBJ2-3; D gene uncertain. V was clipped by 5 bases and J by 2 bases, with 11 bases between them. Germline values: CDR1 SGHVS, CDR2 FQNEAQ. CDR3 length: 14 residues. Written as DNA, the CDR3 is TGTGCCAGCAGCCGAGATGTGGCCACAGATACGCAGTATTTT. Protein sequence: CASSRDVATDTQYF.

This clone was found a few times. The CDR3 reads CASSLGGVGEKLFF. In nucleotides, the CDR3 is TGTGCCAGCAGCCTGGGGGGGGTGGGTGAAAAACTGTTTTTT. The V call is TRBV4-2, the J call TRBJ1-4, with D perhaps matching TRBD1 (5 bases). CDR1 and CDR2 (germline): LGHNA, YNFKEQ. The length of the CDR3 is 14 residues. V was cut by 4 bases and J by 7 bases, with 13 bases left in between.